Below are 23 T cell receptor beta chains sequenced from a single sample in a study of PD-1 blockade in classical Hodgkin lymphoma. Stated time point: cycle 4 day 1 (C4D1), after less than 7 weeks of nivolumab. Every one of the patients relapsed after autologous stem cell transplantation (brentuximab vedotin exposure was variable). The assay was immunoSEQ multiplex PCR, and TCRdb's table has in-frame clones only and misses some. Among approximately 45,000 clones listed, around two thirds were seen once. The material sequenced was peripheral blood mononuclear cells (PBMCs), taken before the fourth cycle of nivolumab. The origin of the receptors is a human donor with classical Hodgkin lymphoma.

V usage is TRBV28 and J usage is TRBJ2-7; 7 bases fit TRBD1. Losses at the gene ends were 10 bases for V and 0 bases for J; bases not matched to a gene: 9. The CDR3 length is 14 residues. Germline CDR1 reads MDHEN; CDR2 reads SYDVKM. The CDR3 DNA sequence: TGTGCCATCCTTGCCCGGGACAGCTCCTACGAGCAGTACTTC. Protein product: CAILARDSSYEQYF. The full variable domain, its missing parts supplied by reference TRBV28 and TRBJ2-7, is DVKVTQSSRYLVKRTGEKVFLECVQDMDHENMFWYRQDPGLGLRLIYFSYDVKMKEKGDIPEGYSVSREKKERFSLILESASTNQTSMYLCAILARDSSYEQYFGPGTRLTVT.

A note on this clone: This CDR3 is also generated by other DNA sequences in the sample. This rearrangement joins TRBV5-4 to TRBJ1-1; D remains ambiguous. This CDR3 region has 13 residues. CDR1 SGHNT and CDR2 YYREEE come from the germline V gene (reference sequence). The V end lost 2 bases, the J end lost 1 base, and 6 bases lay between the germline ends. For the CDR3, the DNA is TGTGCCAGCAGCTTACGGCGGAACACTGAAGCTTTCTTT. Encoded protein: CASSLRRNTEAFF.

This clone was seen only a few times. The genes are TRBV5-6 and TRBJ2-1, with a weak D call TRBD2 (6 bases). CDR3 size: 16 residues. Germline CDR1 and CDR2: SGHDT and YYEEEE. Trimming stripped 5 bases from V and 4 bases from J, with 19 bases between. CDR3 in amino acids: CASRDNQGLLYNEQFF. The DNA for the CDR3 is TGTGCCAGCAGGGATAATCAGGGACTCTTATACAATGAGCAGTTCTTC. The whole variable domain, filled in from reference TRBV5-6 and TRBJ2-1, reads DAGVTQSPTHLIKTRGQQVTLRCSPKSGHDTVSWYQQALGQGPQFIFQYYEEEERQRGNFPDRFSGHQFPNYSSELNVNALLLGDSALYLCASRDNQGLLYNEQFFGPGTRLTVL.

The V and J genes are TRBV7-2 and TRBJ2-6; tentative D call: TRBD1 (5 bases). This CDR3 is built from 16 residues. Germline CDR1 reads SGHTA; CDR2 reads FQGNSA. With 5 bases removed from V and 0 bases from J, the gap between germline ends came to 11 bases. The CDR3 here is CASSARQFSGANVLTF. Written as DNA, the CDR3 is TGTGCCAGCAGCGCGCGACAGTTCTCTGGGGCCAACGTCCTGACTTTC.

The genes are TRBV19 and TRBJ2-7, with 7 nucleotides matching TRBD1. Germline CDR1 and CDR2: LNHDA and SQIVND (reference sequence). Unmatched junction bases numbered 9, after V lost 6 bases and J lost 4 bases. This CDR3 is built from 14 residues. The CDR3 loop is CASSRTGVSYEQYF. As DNA, the CDR3 is TGTGCCAGTAGCCGAACAGGGGTTTCGTACGAGCAGTACTTC.

The J gene is TRBJ2-5, the V gene TRBV11-3; tentative D call: TRBD1 (5 bases). CDR1 is SGHNT and CDR2 is YENEEA in the germline V gene. CDR3 length: 13 residues. V shed 0 bases and J shed 4 bases, with 6 bases lying between them. The CDR3 protein is CASSLDQGETQYF. CDR3 bases: TGTGCCAGCAGCTTAGATCAGGGAGAGACCCAGTACTTC.

This chain connects TRBV18 to TRBJ1-2; D ambiguous. This CDR3 is built from 14 residues. The germline V gene has CDR1 KGHSH and CDR2 LQKENI. V gave up 3 bases and J gave up 2 bases, with 10 bases separating them. CDR3 in amino acids: CASSPDGLNYGYTF. The CDR3 nucleotides are TGTGCCAGCTCACCCGACGGTCTGAACTATGGCTACACCTTC.

This chain uses TRBV5-1 with TRBJ2-1; TRBD1 aligns across 9 bases. CDR1 is SGHRS, CDR2 YFSETQ, per germline. This CDR3 has 16 residues. After removal of 4 bases from V and 4 bases from J, the junction contained 9 bases not matched to a gene. CDR3 loop: CASSAFTGGFYNEQFF. The CDR3 DNA reads as TGCGCCAGCAGCGCTTTCACAGGGGGCTTTTACAATGAGCAGTTCTTC.

This clone has more than one count but fewer than ten. This sequence joins TRBV6-5 and TRBJ2-1; 14 nucleotides match TRBD2. This CDR3 comprises 13 residues. The germline V gene encodes CDR1 MNHEY and CDR2 SVGAGI. Trimming removed 6 bases from V and 10 bases from J; junction bases left unmatched: 2. The CDR3: CASRGTSGGEQFF. CDR3 nucleotide sequence: TGTGCCAGCAGGGGGACTAGCGGGGGAGAGCAGTTCTTC.

This clone has a handful of counts. The chain joins TRBV9 to TRBJ1-1; D remains ambiguous. V was clipped by 0 bases and J by 4 bases, with 7 bases between them. The germline V gene encodes CDR1 SGDLS and CDR2 YYNGEE. The CDR3 contains 13 residues. CDR3 amino acids: CASSVVQATEAFF. CDR3 nucleotide sequence: TGTGCCAGCAGCGTAGTTCAGGCCACTGAAGCTTTCTTT. Full variable domain (remainder filled in from reference TRBV9 and TRBJ1-1): DSGVTQTPKHLITATGQRVTLRCSPRSGDLSVYWYQQSLDQGLQFLIQYYNGEERAKGNILERFSAQQFPDLHSELNLSSLELGDSALYFCASSVVQATEAFFGQGTRLTVV.

The chain recombines TRBV9 with TRBJ2-7; the D gene could be TRBD1 or TRBD2 (6 bases each). V was trimmed by 4 bases and J by 3 bases, leaving 17 bases between them. The CDR3 consists of 15 residues. From germline, CDR1 is SGDLS and CDR2 YYNGEE. In DNA, the CDR3 is TGTGCCAGCAGCCCATTGGAGGGGGTTAGCTACGAGCAGTACTTC. Its translation: CASSPLEGVSYEQYF.

The gene calls are TRBV7-2 and TRBJ1-1, with 11 nucleotides matching TRBD1. CDR3 length equals 14 residues. V was pared by 1 base and J by 5 bases, with 0 bases of the junction left unmatched. Germline V gene lookup returns CDR1 SGHTA and CDR2 FQGNSA. CDR3 amino acids: CASSLGDRGTEAFF. For the CDR3, the DNA is TGTGCCAGCAGCTTAGGGGACAGGGGGACTGAAGCTTTCTTT.

This clone is a singleton in its sample. V gene TRBV7-3 combines with J gene TRBJ1-1; D call uncertain. The CDR3 length is 13 residues. The germline gives CDR1 SGHTA, CDR2 FQGTGA. V lost 4 bases to trimming and J lost 2 bases, with 8 bases between them. The CDR3 spells CASSSQVNTEAFF. For the CDR3, the DNA is TGTGCCAGCAGCTCCCAGGTTAACACTGAAGCTTTCTTT.

In DNA, the CDR3 is TGTGCCAGCGCCCGGGACAGGGTAGGAGATACGCAGTATTTT. Translating it yields CASARDRVGDTQYF. The chain has TRBV28 and TRBJ2-3, with 9 bases that match TRBD1. With 8 bases clipped from V and 5 bases from J, the junction kept 8 bases outside the gene matches. Germline V gene sequence: CDR1 MDHEN, CDR2 SYDVKM. The CDR3 length is 14 residues. Full variable domain (outside the CDR3, taken from reference TRBV28 and TRBJ2-3): DVKVTQSSRYLVKRTGEKVFLECVQDMDHENMFWYRQDPGLGLRLIYFSYDVKMKEKGDIPEGYSVSREKKERFSLILESASTNQTSMYLCASARDRVGDTQYFGPGTRLTVL.

The CDR3 here is CASSPNTEYSIYF. In nucleotides, the CDR3 is TGTGCCAGCAGCCCGAATACCGAATACTCCATATATTTT. The chain joins TRBV11-2 to TRBJ1-3; D remains unclear. Trimming pared 5 bases from V and 11 bases from J, leaving 16 bases between. This CDR3 comprises 13 residues. Germline assignment: CDR1 SGHAT and CDR2 FQNNGV.

This chain joins TRBV7-9 and TRBJ1-3; maybe TRBD1 (5 bases). V gave up 5 bases and J gave up 0 bases, with 11 bases separating them. The germline gives CDR1 SEHNR, CDR2 FQNEAQ (reference sequence). The CDR3 extends over 15 amino acids. For the CDR3, the DNA is TGTGCCAGCAGCCTCCCGACAGTCTCTGGAAACACCATATATTTT. Translation gives CASSLPTVSGNTIYF.

The gene calls are TRBV7-9 and TRBJ2-3, with a tentative D call TRBD1 (5 bases). The length of the CDR3 is 15 residues. Trimming stripped 5 bases from V and 0 bases from J, with 12 bases between. CDR1 and CDR2 from the germline V gene are SEHNR and FQNEAQ (reference sequence). The CDR3 sequence is CASSLTATSTDTQYF. CDR3 coding DNA: TGTGCCAGCAGCCTGACAGCTACTAGCACAGATACGCAGTATTTT.

V gene TRBV28 combines with J gene TRBJ2-7, with D hard to call. Germline CDR1 is MDHEN and CDR2 is SYDVKM. The CDR3 is made up of 13 amino acids. V was clipped by 5 bases and J by 3 bases, with 11 bases between them. As DNA, the CDR3 is TGTGCCAGCAGTCCCGTGAAAATCTACGAGCAGTACTTC. It codes for CASSPVKIYEQYF. The full variable domain, in which reference TRBV28 and TRBJ2-7 provide the parts outside the CDR3, is DVKVTQSSRYLVKRTGEKVFLECVQDMDHENMFWYRQDPGLGLRLIYFSYDVKMKEKGDIPEGYSVSREKKERFSLILESASTNQTSMYLCASSPVKIYEQYFGPGTRLTVT.

The chain links TRBV5-1 to TRBJ2-3; no firm D call. This CDR3 is 15 amino acids long. V shed 6 bases and J shed 2 bases, with 16 bases lying between them. The V gene's germline CDR1 is SGHRS and CDR2 YFSETQ. For the CDR3, the DNA is TGCGCCAGCAAATTTTCCCCGGGCTCCACAGATACGCAGTATTTT. Encoded protein: CASKFSPGSTDTQYF.

Ten or more counts support this clone. The V call is TRBV6-5, the J call TRBJ2-7; 9 nucleotides align to TRBD2. CDR3 length: 13 amino acids. The V gene end was trimmed by 6 bases and the J gene end by 1 base; junction bases not matched to a gene: 1. In germline, CDR1 is MNHEY, CDR2 SVGAGI. The CDR3 region is CASRAGGSYEQYF. The CDR3 DNA reads TGTGCCAGCAGGGCGGGGGGGTCCTACGAGCAGTACTTC.

This clone was detected a few times. The chain links TRBV28 to TRBJ1-1; D gene unclear. The CDR3 has 14 residues. Germline CDR1 reads MDHEN; CDR2 reads SYDVKM. The V gene lost 1 base and the J gene lost 7 bases, with 13 bases spanning the gap. DNA for the CDR3: TGTGCCAGCAGTTTATCCCCGCTCGTGAGTGAAGCTTTCTTT. This translates into CASSLSPLVSEAFF. The full variable domain, completed using reference TRBV28 and TRBJ1-1, is DVKVTQSSRYLVKRTGEKVFLECVQDMDHENMFWYRQDPGLGLRLIYFSYDVKMKEKGDIPEGYSVSREKKERFSLILESASTNQTSMYLCASSLSPLVSEAFFGQGTRLTVV.

The genes are TRBV6-1 and TRBJ1-3; no clear D. Germline V lookup: CDR1 MNHNS, CDR2 SASEGT. Trimming removed 4 bases at V and 1 base at J, with 11 bases between. There are 15 residues in the CDR3. The CDR3 spells CASSVPGMSGNTIYF. Written as DNA, the CDR3 is TGTGCCAGCAGTGTCCCTGGGATGTCTGGAAACACCATATATTTT.

The chain couples TRBV9 to TRBJ2-7, with D perhaps matching TRBD1 or TRBD2 (5 bases each). CDR1 SGDLS and CDR2 YYNGEE come from the germline V gene. The CDR3 is made up of 16 amino acids. Trimming took off 0 bases at V and 1 base at J, with 14 bases between the two ends. The CDR3 DNA sequence: TGTGCCAGCAGCGTAGGTCGGCCAGGGACGTCCTACGAGCAGTACTTC. Translation gives CASSVGRPGTSYEQYF.